Following are 8 T cell receptor beta chains from one sample sequenced in a study of Graves' ophthalmopathy and Graves' hyperthyroidism listed by TCRdb under 2018. The sequencing machine was an Illumina HiSeq 2000. TCR beta CDR3 regions were amplified from RNA transcripts for repertoire sequencing. HTBI primers and the Qiagen OneStep RT-PCR kit were used in a first-round RT-PCR, which was followed by a second-round multiplex PCR, size selection and purification. TCRdb reworked the public reads: Q25 trimming with fastp, MiXCR clone assembly, productive beta chains retained. Rows matching on CDR3 protein sequence are summarized as one entry with the most common DNA and genes. The sample table records roughly 600,000 distinct CDR3 sequences; under 40% of these occur just once. Clones ranked in the top ten supply roughly 4% of the sample. The material sequenced was peripheral blood or thyroid tissue (not recorded which). These TCRs come from an adult man with Graves' hyperthyroidism.

There are many counts of this clonotype. The gene calls are TRBV28 and TRBJ1-6; unclear D gene. Germline loops: CDR1 MDHEN, CDR2 SYDVKM. This CDR3 comprises 13 residues. V lost 5 bases to trimming and J lost 4 bases, with 6 bases between them. DNA of the CDR3: TGTGCCAGCAGTCCTCTATATAATTCACCCCTCCACTTT. It specifies CASSPLYNSPLHF.

This clonotype was found many times. This chain connects TRBV7-2 to TRBJ1-6; D is ambiguous. The CDR3 runs 13 residues. With 3 bases removed from V and 4 bases from J, the gap between germline ends came to 4 bases. Germline V gene sequence: CDR1 SGHTA, CDR2 FQGNSA. The CDR3: CASSFGYNSPLHF. The CDR3 bases are TGTGCCAGCAGCTTCGGATATAATTCACCCCTCCACTTT.

This clonotype was seen at least ten times. The V and J genes are TRBV7-9 and TRBJ1-4; 10 bases are shared with TRBD1. V gave up 5 bases and J gave up 8 bases; unmatched junction bases: 14. The germline V gene encodes CDR1 SEHNR and CDR2 FQNEAQ (reference sequence). The CDR3 has 17 amino acids. CDR3 DNA: TGTGCCAGCAGCCCCGGGAGAGACAGGGGGCGAGAAGAAAAACTGTTTTTT. It specifies CASSPGRDRGREEKLFF.

This clonotype was seen only a few times. The chain links TRBV10-3 to TRBJ2-7; D not certain. The length of the CDR3 is 14 residues. Germline loops: CDR1 ENHRY, CDR2 SYGVKD. Trimming stripped 5 bases from V and 4 bases from J, with 15 bases between. Here the CDR3 DNA reads TGTGCCATCAGTTACTCGGCATGGGTTTACGAGCAGTACTTC. Residues: CAISYSAWVYEQYF.

This clonotype was counted ten times or more. The rearrangement joins TRBV6-5 to TRBJ2-7, with TRBD1 matching 9 bases. The V and J ends lost 5 bases and 3 bases, in that order; junction bases with no gene match: 5. The CDR3 is 14 residues long. Per germline, CDR1 MNHEY and CDR2 SVGAGI. The CDR3 protein is CASSPGTGIYEQYF. CDR3 nucleotide sequence: TGTGCCAGCAGTCCCGGGACAGGGATCTACGAGCAGTACTTC.

About this clonotype itself: The missing conserved phenylalanine or tryptophan at the end of this CDR3 makes a read error likely. The rearrangement uses TRBV7-9 and TRBJ2-5; no clear D. V was trimmed by 5 bases and J by 2 bases, leaving 12 bases between them. This CDR3 contains 14 residues. Germline CDR1 SEHNR, CDR2 FQNEAQ (reference sequence). CDR3 sequence: CASSLFRRQETQYL. The CDR3 DNA reads TGTGCCAGCAGCCTTTTTCGGAGACAAGAGACCCAGTACCTC.

The chain employs TRBV6-5 and TRBJ1-1, with D unresolved. The CDR3 is made up of 13 amino acids. V dropped 5 bases and J dropped 3 bases, with 10 bases sitting between them. Germline CDR1 and CDR2: MNHEY and SVGAGI. The CDR3 sequence is CASSNGLYTEAFF. CDR3 in DNA: TGTGCCAGCAGTAATGGGTTGTACACTGAAGCTTTCTTT.

The J gene is TRBJ1-2, the V gene TRBV14; D perhaps matches TRBD1 (5 bases). Deletions cut 4 bases from V and 8 bases from J, with 14 bases between. The CDR3 contains 13 residues. Germline V lookup: CDR1 SGHDN, CDR2 FVKESK. The CDR3 bases are TGTGCCAGCAGCCCCACCCGGGGGGTCGGCTACACCTTC. This encodes CASSPTRGVGYTF.